Here is one TCR beta chain with its context. The sample comes from a study of blood T cell repertoires in COVID-19. Overall study: The United States, Italy and Spain provided the acute and convalescent COVID-19 samples. Sources were T cells, B-cell-depleted T cells, or PBMCs; the material itself was cDNA or gDNA.

As originally analysed: Estimates of nucleated cell counts were drawn from the amplification of reference gene primers. This table comes from immunoSEQ multiplex PCR, and its TCRdb copy is limited to in-frame clones, with some not included. The DNA gave D and trimming, while V, J and clone size come from that table. The table lists fewer than 80,000 clones, more than 80% of them singletons, with approximately 1.9% in the top ten. The CDR3 covers 15 residues. V lost 3 bases to trimming and J lost 3 bases; unmatched junction nucleotides: 7. In germline, CDR1 is GTSNPN, CDR2 SVGIG (reference sequence). The chain uses TRBV30 and TRBJ2-5; 10 bases match TRBD2. The sample comprised peripheral blood. This sequence was found in a young man with acute or convalescent COVID-19. The CDR3: CAWRTAGGLKETQYF. CDR3 nucleotides: TGTGCCTGGAGGACAGCGGGGGGGCTTAAAGAGACCCAGTACTTC.